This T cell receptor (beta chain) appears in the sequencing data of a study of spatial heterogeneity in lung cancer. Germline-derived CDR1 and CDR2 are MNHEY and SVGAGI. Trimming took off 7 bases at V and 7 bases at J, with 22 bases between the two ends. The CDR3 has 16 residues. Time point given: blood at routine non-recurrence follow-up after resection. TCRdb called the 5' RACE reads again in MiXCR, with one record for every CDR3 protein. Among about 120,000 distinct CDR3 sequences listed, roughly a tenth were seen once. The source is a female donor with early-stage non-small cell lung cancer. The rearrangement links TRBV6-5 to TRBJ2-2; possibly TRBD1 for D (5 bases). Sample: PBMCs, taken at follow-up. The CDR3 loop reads CASTNPGQGFGGELFF. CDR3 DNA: TGTGCCAGCACCAACCCTGGGCAGGGCTTTGGCGGGGAGCTGTTTTTT.